A single sample gave rise to the 19 T cell receptor beta chains below, sequenced in a study of blood T cell repertoires in COVID-19. Clones were read by immunoSEQ multiplex PCR, and TCRdb kept only the in-frame ones, dropping some. Found here are about 76,000 clones, roughly 80% of them singletons; the top ten hold approximately 20%. Sequenced input: peripheral blood. These TCRs come from a woman aged 55-69 years with acute or convalescent COVID-19.

The V gene is TRBV3-1 (or the pseudogene TRBV3-2), the J gene TRBJ2-5; D might be TRBD2 (5 bases). V gave up 1 base and J gave up 2 bases, with 14 bases separating them. Germline CDR1 and CDR2: LGHDT and YNNKEL (reference sequence). The CDR3 spans 16 residues. The CDR3 nucleotides read TGTGCCAGCAGCCAAGTTTTACGGGGAACACAAGAGACCCAGTACTTC. Amino acid sequence: CASSQVLRGTQETQYF.

The V call is TRBV6-4, the J call TRBJ2-3, with TRBD2 identical over 8 bases. Trimming at V came to 5 bases and at J to 0 bases, leaving 16 bases not matched to a gene. Per the germline V gene, CDR1 is MRHNA and CDR2 is SNTAGT. The CDR3 covers 19 residues. The chain's CDR3 is CASSTRGGLVLTSTDTQYF. CDR3 nucleotide sequence: TGTGCCAGCAGTACCAGAGGGGGACTAGTATTGACTAGCACAGATACGCAGTATTTT.

The V call is TRBV10-1, the J call TRBJ2-5, with D tentatively TRBD1 (6 bases). Trimming left V 0 bases short and J 5 bases short, with 13 bases between. The CDR3 is made up of 15 amino acids. CDR1 is WNHNN, CDR2 SYGVQD, per germline (reference sequence). The CDR3 reads CASSESSNRDETQYF. DNA for the CDR3: TGCGCCAGCAGTGAGTCCTCAAACAGGGATGAGACCCAGTACTTC.

V gene TRBV27 combines with J gene TRBJ1-1; TRBD1 matches 9 bases. V trimming: 0 bases; J trimming: 2 bases; junction bases outside the gene matches: 4. The CDR3 is 16 residues long. Germline CDR1 and CDR2: MNHEY and SMNVEV (reference sequence). The CDR3 sequence: CASSLSGTGINTEAFF. The CDR3 nucleotides are TGTGCCAGCAGTTTATCCGGGACAGGGATTAACACTGAAGCTTTCTTT.

The chain couples TRBV6-5 to TRBJ2-3, with 7 positions matching TRBD2. The ends lost 2 bases at V and 0 bases at J; junction bases unmatched: 2. This CDR3 has 15 residues. Germline V gives CDR1 MNHEY, CDR2 SVGAGI. CDR3 sequence reads: CASSYGLVSTDTQYF. DNA of the CDR3: TGTGCCAGCAGTTACGGACTAGTGAGCACAGATACGCAGTATTTT.

This clone showed up many times. The rearrangement uses TRBV6-5 and TRBJ1-2; D not resolved. Germline CDR1 and CDR2: MNHEY and SVGAGI. There are 13 residues in the CDR3. The ends were cut back, 10 bases at V and 4 bases at J, with 16 bases in the middle. The CDR3 DNA is TGTGCCACCAAAGCAGGAAACGTCTATGGCTACACCTTC. Translation gives CATKAGNVYGYTF.

The chain carries TRBV5-4 and TRBJ1-4; 9 positions match TRBD1. This CDR3 has 17 residues. After removal of 2 bases from V and 6 bases from J, the junction contained 11 bases not matched to a gene. The V gene's germline CDR1 is SGHNT and CDR2 YYREEE (reference sequence). This CDR3 is CASSFGGPQGAHEKLFF. The CDR3 bases are TGTGCCAGCAGCTTCGGCGGTCCACAGGGGGCCCATGAAAAACTGTTTTTT. Full variable domain (rest looked up from reference TRBV5-4 and TRBJ1-4): ETGVTQSPTHLIKTRGQQVTLRCSSQSGHNTVSWYQQALGQGPQFIFQYYREEENGRGNFPPRFSGLQFPNYSSELNVNALELDDSALYLCASSFGGPQGAHEKLFFGSGTQLSVL.

The chain links TRBV2 to TRBJ2-1; no definite D call. Per the germline V gene, CDR1 is SNHLY and CDR2 is FYNNEI. The V end was cut by 4 bases, the J end by 4 bases, with 8 bases between. The CDR3 is 13 amino acids. CDR3 DNA: TGTGCCAGCAGTGTCTTCAGTTACAATGAGCAGTTCTTC. This translates into CASSVFSYNEQFF.

The chain uses TRBV4-1 and TRBJ1-1, with D hard to call. The V end lost 1 base, the J end lost 6 bases, and 9 bases lay between the germline ends. CDR1 and CDR2 (germline): MGHRA, YSYEKL. The CDR3 is made up of 13 amino acids. DNA for the CDR3: TGCGCCAGCAGCCAAGGGTGGAGGGCTGAAGCTTTCTTT. It yields the protein CASSQGWRAEAFF.

CDR3 protein: CASSSGSGVNEQFF. The DNA for the CDR3 is TGCGCCAGCAGCTCGGGGTCGGGTGTCAATGAGCAGTTCTTC. This sequence joins TRBV5-1 and TRBJ2-1; D might be TRBD2 (5 bases). The CDR3 covers 14 residues. Germline CDR1 reads SGHRS; CDR2 reads YFSETQ. Trimming shortened V by 3 bases and J by 6 bases, and 13 bases separated the two germline ends.

This clone was seen more than once but under ten times. The chain has TRBV11-3 and TRBJ2-1, with 12 nucleotides matching TRBD2. J gave up 3 bases and V 3 bases, and 0 bases lay outside the gene matches. The CDR3 loop spans 15 amino acids. Germline lookup yields CDR1 SGHNT and CDR2 YENEEA. CDR3 nucleotide sequence: TGTGCCAGCAGCTTGGGACTAGCGGGCTACAATGAGCAGTTCTTC. Translation: CASSLGLAGYNEQFF.

The DNA of the CDR3 is TGTGCCAGCACCCGTGGGAGCTCTGGGGCCAACGTCCTGACTTTC. This encodes CASTRGSSGANVLTF. The chain links TRBV5-4 to TRBJ2-6; D is possibly TRBD2 (5 bases). V was trimmed by 6 bases and J by 0 bases, leaving 10 bases between them. Germline V gene data show CDR1 as SGHNT and CDR2 as YYREEE (reference sequence). This CDR3 comprises 15 residues. Filled out from reference TRBV5-4 and TRBJ2-6, the complete variable domain reads ETGVTQSPTHLIKTRGQQVTLRCSSQSGHNTVSWYQQALGQGPQFIFQYYREEENGRGNFPPRFSGLQFPNYSSELNVNALELDDSALYLCASTRGSSGANVLTFGAGSRLTVL.

The chain carries TRBV29-1 and TRBJ1-3; D gene unclear. From germline, CDR1 is SQVTM and CDR2 ANQGSEA. Trimming took 0 bases from V and 4 from J, leaving 10 bases between them. The CDR3 extends over 14 amino acids. CDR3 DNA: TGCAGCGTTGAAGAAAGTGCCGGGGGAAACACCATATATTTT. Residues: CSVEESAGGNTIYF.

V usage is TRBV24-1 and J usage is TRBJ2-3, with a tentative D call TRBD2 (6 bases). The CDR3 extends over 16 amino acids. V lost 0 bases and J lost 0, with 9 bases in between. Germline CDR1 reads KGHDR; CDR2 reads SFDVKD. The CDR3 DNA reads TGTGCCACCAGTGATTTGTACGGGGGTAGCACAGATACGCAGTATTTT. It yields the protein CATSDLYGGSTDTQYF.

Only a few counts were recorded for this clone. The chain recombines TRBV5-5 with TRBJ1-1, with D possibly TRBD1 on 5 matching bases. The CDR3 has 13 amino acids. Per germline, CDR1 SGHKS and CDR2 YYEKEE (reference sequence). V shed 6 bases and J shed 6 bases, with 15 bases lying between them. CDR3 amino acids: CASTLNQGSEAFF. The CDR3 DNA follows: TGTGCCAGCACCTTAAATCAGGGATCTGAAGCTTTCTTT.

The V gene is TRBV2, the J gene TRBJ1-2; the match to TRBD1 covers 8 bases. This CDR3 has 15 amino acids. Losses at the gene ends were 6 bases for V and 0 bases for J; bases not matched to a gene: 6. Germline-derived CDR1 and CDR2 are SNHLY and FYNNEI. The CDR3 region has the DNA TGTGCCAGCAGCTTGACAGGGGAGTCTAACTATGGCTACACCTTC. It codes for CASSLTGESNYGYTF.

The rearrangement joins TRBV6-2 or TRBV6-3 to TRBJ1-2; 7 nucleotides align to TRBD1. Germline V gene sequence: CDR1 MNHEY, CDR2 SVGEGT. The CDR3 runs 13 residues. V was pared by 2 bases and J by 6 bases, with 3 bases of the junction left unmatched. The CDR3 DNA reads TGTGCCAGCAGTTACAGGGGGCGCGATGGCTACACCTTC. Translating gives CASSYRGRDGYTF.

The chain has TRBV18 and TRBJ2-1; D is perhaps TRBD1 (5 bases). CDR3 length: 15 residues. V lost 3 bases to trimming and J lost 10 bases, with 19 bases between them. CDR1 and CDR2 from the germline V gene are KGHSH and LQKENI. The CDR3: CASSPNSDNLGEQFF. The CDR3 coding sequence is TGTGCCAGCTCACCCAATTCGGACAACCTGGGGGAGCAGTTCTTC.

This clone was seen just once. The chain combines TRBV4-1 with TRBJ2-7; no clear D. The germline gives CDR1 MGHRA, CDR2 YSYEKL. This CDR3 is 16 amino acids long. Trimming stripped 0 bases from V and 6 bases from J, with 18 bases between. CDR3 protein: CASSQDLASWAGEQYF. CDR3 nucleotides: TGCGCCAGCAGCCAAGATTTGGCCTCCTGGGCTGGCGAGCAGTACTTC.